This entry describes one TCR beta chain. Its matching antigen is unknown. At one of its ends the junction is not consistent with the germline gene, which may arise from a read error. Germline CDR1 and CDR2: SGHDT and YYEEEE. This CDR3 is built from 17 residues. This entry belongs to a study of early T cells in non-severe SARS-CoV-2 infection. Background on the study: Bulk RNA from unsorted whole blood was sequenced; chains were unpaired.

General study points: There was a bias toward anti-spike CD8 responses in VDJdb matching, which missed private and CD4 specificities.

Individual cDNA molecules carried attached unique molecular identifiers. TCRdb re-called the 5' RACE reads through MiXCR, storing one row per CDR3 protein. Of tens of thousands of distinct CDR3 sequences in the sample, roughly 6% were seen once. Sequenced: whole blood. The clonotype comes from an adult who was a healthcare worker with PCR-confirmed SARS-CoV-2 infection or an uninfected control (not recorded which). The chain carries TRBV5-6 and TRBJ1-6, with 7 positions matching TRBD1. For the CDR3, the DNA is TGTGCCGGCAGCTCCCCTTACTCGGGACAGCATAATTCACCCCTCCACTTT. As protein: CAGSSPYSGQHNSPLHF. Filled out from reference TRBV5-6 and TRBJ1-6, the complete variable domain reads DAGVTQSPTHLIKTRGQQVTLRCSPKSGHDTVSWYQQALGQGPQFIFQYYEEEERQRGNFPDRFSGHQFPNYSSELNVNALLLGDSALYLCAGSSPYSGQHNSPLHFGNGTRLTVT.